This is a list of T cell receptor beta chains from one sample in a study of T cell responses to AZD1222 COVID-19 vaccine. The assay was immunoSEQ multiplex PCR, and TCRdb's table has in-frame clones only and misses some. The sample has about 140,000 clones; more than 90% are singletons. The sample in question was peripheral blood, obtained on day 0 of AZD1222 vaccination. The receptors were sampled from an adult in good health. The CDR3 runs from the conserved cysteine through the conserved F or W. A D gene is named only where the DNA matches it firmly. Some rows mark clone size as missing; the rest say once, few, many or name a class of expanded clone.

v_gene	d_gene	abundance	j_gene	CDR3nt	CDR3aa
TRBV27	.	.	TRBJ2-2	TGTGCCAGCGGACGAAACGCTGGGATGGGCACCGGGGAGCTGTTTTTT	CASGRNAGMGTGELFF
TRBV4-1	TRBD2	few	TRBJ2-1	TGCGCCAGCAGCCACCAGACGGACACCGGGACTAGCGGGAGGAATGAGCAGTTCTTC	CASSHQTDTGTSGRNEQFF
TRBV3-1/TRBV3-2	TRBD1	.	TRBJ2-2	TGTGCCAGCAGCCAAGGACAGGGAGACACCGGGGAGCTGTTTTTT	CASSQGQGDTGELFF
TRBV7-9	.	once	TRBJ2-1	TGTGCCAGCAGCCGCAGAAGCGATGAGCAGTTCTTC	CASSRRSDEQFF
TRBV6-4	TRBD2	many	TRBJ2-3	TGTGCCAGCAGTATACTAGCGGGGGGCACAGATACGCAGTATTTT	CASSILAGGTDTQYF
TRBV27	TRBD2	.	TRBJ2-3	TGTGCCAGCAGGGACCCCGGACTAGCGGGGGGCACAGATACGCAGTATTTT	CASRDPGLAGGTDTQYF
TRBV28	.	.	TRBJ2-7	TGTGCCAGCAGTTTAATAGGGGACTACGAGCAGTACTTC	CASSLIGDYEQYF
TRBV14	TRBD1	.	TRBJ1-2	TGTGCCAGCAGCCCCAGGGGGTATGGCTACACCTTC	CASSPRGYGYTF
TRBV5-1	.	once	TRBJ1-2	TGCGCCAGCAGCCTTCCGACGGTTAACTATGGCTACACCTTC	CASSLPTVNYGYTF
TRBV7-9	.	.	TRBJ2-7	TGTGCCAGCAGCCCGGGGACAAGCTCCTACGAGCAGTACTTC	CASSPGTSSYEQYF
TRBV21-1	.	.	TRBJ1-5	TGTGCCAGCAGCGCCCTGGGACAGAGCAATCAGCCCCAGCATTTT	CASSALGQSNQPQHF
TRBV6-5	.	.	TRBJ2-7	TGTGCCAGCAGTTACGGGGGGTTACAGTACTTC	CASSYGGLQYF
TRBV19	TRBD1	.	TRBJ1-2	TGTGCCAGTACCCCCTTTGGGACAGGGGCCTCTAACTATGGCTACACCTTC	CASTPFGTGASNYGYTF
TRBV12-3/TRBV12-4	.	.	TRBJ1-5	TGTGCCAGCAGTCCCGAGAATCAGCCCCAGCATTTT	CASSPENQPQHF
TRBV4-1	.	.	TRBJ2-1	TGCGCCAGCAGCCAAGATTGGGCCGGGTACGAGCAGTTCTTC	CASSQDWAGYEQFF
TRBV2	.	.	TRBJ2-2	TGTGCCAGCAGCGTACTAAACGGGGAGCTGTTTTTT	CASSVLNGELFF
TRBV6-4	.	.	TRBJ1-2	TGTGCCAGCAGTGACTCAAGTATGGGGTTTGGCTACACCTTC	CASSDSSMGFGYTF
TRBV5-1	TRBD2	.	TRBJ2-3	TGCGCCAGCAGCTTGGGGACTAGCGGGAGGGCAGATACGCAGTATTTT	CASSLGTSGRADTQYF
TRBV3-1/TRBV3-2	.	.	TRBJ1-1	TGTGCCAGCAGCCAAGCAGGGGACCGGGCTTTCTTT	CASSQAGDRAFF
TRBV28	.	.	TRBJ2-1	TGTGCCATTAGAGGGACACCTTCCTACAATGAGCAGTTCTTC	CAIRGTPSYNEQFF
TRBV18	.	few	TRBJ2-7	TGTGCCAGCTTAAAGGAGGCCTCCTACGAGCAGTACTTC	CASLKEASYEQYF
TRBV18	.	.	TRBJ2-2	TGTGCCAGCTCACCAGTCGGGTCAGGTCTGTCCGGGGAGCTGTTTTTT	CASSPVGSGLSGELFF
TRBV18	.	.	TRBJ2-7	TGTGCCAGCTCACCATCCCGTACCTCCTACGAGCAGTACTTC	CASSPSRTSYEQYF
TRBV13	TRBD2	.	TRBJ2-1	TGTGCCAGCAGCGACCAGACTAGCGGGAGGAGGAATGAGCAGTTCTTC	CASSDQTSGRRNEQFF
TRBV7-2	.	few	TRBJ1-2	TGTGCCAGCAGCTTAATGGCGGGCAGAGGTTTGAGGGGCTACACCTTC	CASSLMAGRGLRGYTF
TRBV28	.	.	TRBJ2-7	TGTGCCAGCAGTCCTGGGGGACCCTACGAGCAGTACTTC	CASSPGGPYEQYF
TRBV5-1	.	.	TRBJ1-2	TGCGCCAGCAGCTTGGAACCAGGCGGGGGTGGCTACACCTTC	CASSLEPGGGGYTF
TRBV6-5	.	few	TRBJ2-1	TGTGCCAGCAGTTATGACGAGGGCTCCTACAATGAGCAGTTCTTC	CASSYDEGSYNEQFF
TRBV20-1	TRBD1	.	TRBJ1-5	TGCAGTGCTAGTAGGGACAGGACTCAGCCCCAGCATTTT	CSASRDRTQPQHF
TRBV7-9	.	.	TRBJ1-1	TGTGCCAGCAGCTTCCTCGGGGGGCTCGCTGAAGCTTTCTTT	CASSFLGGLAEAFF
TRBV5-1	TRBD2	.	TRBJ2-2	TGCGCCAGCAGCTTGTGGGGGACTAGCGGGAGTATCCGTTGGGCCGGGGAGCTGTTTTTT	CASSLWGTSGSIRWAGELFF
TRBV7-9	.	.	TRBJ1-1	TGTGCCAGCAGCTTAGACAGCCGGGTAACTGAAGCTTTCTTT	CASSLDSRVTEAFF
TRBV5-1	TRBD2	.	TRBJ2-7	TGCGCCAGCAGCCGGGACCTAGCGGGAGTTTACGAGCAGTACTTC	CASSRDLAGVYEQYF
TRBV7-9	TRBD1	.	TRBJ2-7	TGTGCCAGCAGCTTAGCCTTGACAGGGGGCTACGAGCAGTACTTC	CASSLALTGGYEQYF
TRBV29-1	.	.	TRBJ2-7	TGCAGCGCGGGACAAACCTACGAGCAGTACTTC	CSAGQTYEQYF
TRBV4-1	.	.	TRBJ1-5	TGCGCCAGCAGCCAAGTTTGGACCAATCAGCCCCAGCATTTT	CASSQVWTNQPQHF
TRBV6-4	TRBD1	.	TRBJ2-5	TGTGCCAGCAGTTCCGGGACAGAAGAGACCCAGTACTTC	CASSSGTEETQYF
TRBV29-1	.	.	TRBJ2-7	TGCAGCGTCGATAAAGGTGGCTACGAGCAGTACTTC	CSVDKGGYEQYF
TRBV7-2	.	.	TRBJ2-3	TGTGCCAGCAGCAAGCGGGCCCTTCGGGTGGATACGCAGTATTTT	CASSKRALRVDTQYF
TRBV29-1	.	.	TRBJ2-7	TGCAGCGTTGGAAAAGGGACTCTGGGCGAGCAGTACTTC	CSVGKGTLGEQYF
TRBV9	.	few	TRBJ1-1	TGTGCCAGCAGCCCCACCGGGCTGAACACTGAAGCTTTCTTT	CASSPTGLNTEAFF
TRBV10-3	TRBD2	.	TRBJ2-3	TGTGCCAGCAATAGCGGGGGGGCGGAAGATACGCAGTATTTT	CASNSGGAEDTQYF